These 27 T cell receptor beta chains share one sample of origin, sequenced in a study of T cells after yellow fever vaccination (dated by TCRdb to about 2019). Library creation used 5' RACE. The sequencer was an Illumina HiSeq 2500. The raw public data were reprocessed by TCRdb itself: fastp quality trimming at Q25, MiXCR clonotype calling, in-frame beta chains only. CDR3 protein duplicates are merged, each entry listing the most common genes and DNA. The sample table holds some 550,000 distinct CDR3 sequences, of which 15% to 20% were seen once. The ten biggest clones cover over 11% of the sample. The treatment or condition tag for this specimen amounts to: live attenuated yellow fever vaccine strain. This sample comprised PBMCs, obtained 15 days after the yellow fever booster vaccination. The source is a man under 40 who received the YFV17D yellow fever vaccine.

This clonotype has at least ten counts. The chain uses TRBV7-9 and TRBJ2-4, with 8 bases identical to TRBD2. Germline V gene sequence: CDR1 SEHNR, CDR2 FQNEAQ (reference sequence). There are 15 residues in the CDR3. The V and J ends lost 4 bases and 6 bases, in that order; junction bases with no gene match: 8. Here the CDR3 reads CASSSTKRERNIQYF. DNA for the CDR3: TGTGCCAGCAGCTCCACAAAGCGGGAGAGAAACATTCAGTACTTC.

A few counts support this clonotype. The chain employs TRBV12-3 or TRBV12-4 and TRBJ2-5, with TRBD1 matching 7 bases. V was pared by 5 bases and J by 1 base, with 4 bases of the junction left unmatched. This CDR3 has 14 residues. CDR3 sequence reads: CASSRTGVQETQYF. CDR3 DNA: TGTGCCAGCAGTCGGACAGGAGTCCAAGAGACCCAGTACTTC.

This sequence joins TRBV3-1 and TRBJ2-5; D remains ambiguous. V was trimmed by 2 bases and J by 1 base, leaving 5 bases between them. Germline loops: CDR1 LGHDT, CDR2 YNNKEL (reference sequence). This CDR3 region has 13 residues. CDR3 loop: CASSQHGQETQYF. In DNA, the CDR3 is TGTGCCAGCAGCCAACACGGCCAAGAGACCCAGTACTTC.

This clonotype was detected only a few times. The chain combines TRBV6-6 with TRBJ2-1; TRBD2 might be the D (6 bases). The V gene lost 6 bases and the J gene lost 5 bases, with 11 bases spanning the gap. The CDR3 extends over 13 amino acids. Germline CDR1 and CDR2: MNHNY and SVGAGI (reference sequence). The CDR3 region has the DNA TGTGCCAGCAGCACGGGACTGAACAATGAGCAGTTCTTC. As protein: CASSTGLNNEQFF.

At least ten counts were recorded for this clonotype. The chain carries TRBV5-1 and TRBJ2-3; D gene uncertain. Trimming pared 0 bases from V and 3 bases from J, leaving 11 bases between. This CDR3 has 15 residues. Germline-derived CDR1 and CDR2 are SGHRS and YFSETQ. CDR3 nucleotides: TGCGCCAGCAGCTTGGCCCTACTTTCGACAGATACGCAGTATTTT. The encoded protein is CASSLALLSTDTQYF. The variable domain in full, completed from reference TRBV5-1 and TRBJ2-3, reads KAGVTQTPRYLIKTRGQQVTLSCSPISGHRSVSWYQQTPGQGLQFLFEYFSETQRNKGNFPGRFSGRQFSNSRSEMNVSTLELGDSALYLCASSLALLSTDTQYFGPGTRLTVL.

V is TRBV3-1 and J is TRBJ2-1; D gene ambiguous. V was trimmed by 5 bases and J by 4 bases, leaving 21 bases between them. The CDR3 spans 17 residues. CDR1 LGHDT and CDR2 YNNKEL come from the germline V gene (reference sequence). The chain's CDR3 is CASSYNPKAHLYNEQFF. CDR3 coding DNA: TGTGCCAGCAGCTACAACCCCAAAGCACACCTATACAATGAGCAGTTCTTC.

The J gene is TRBJ2-1, the V gene TRBV7-9; no clear D gene. CDR1 is SEHNR and CDR2 is FQNEAQ in the germline V gene (reference sequence). The CDR3 contains 14 residues. The ends were cut back, 1 base at V and 8 bases at J, with 12 bases in the middle. This chain's CDR3 is CASSLGPKLHEQFF. CDR3 DNA sequence: TGTGCCAGCAGCTTAGGGCCGAAGCTACATGAGCAGTTCTTC.

This clonotype was counted ten times or more. This chain uses TRBV6-6 with TRBJ2-1; D gene ambiguous. Germline values: CDR1 MNHNY, CDR2 SVGAGI (reference sequence). The CDR3 runs to 12 residues. The germline V and J ends were trimmed by 5 bases and 6 bases, with 8 bases remaining between them. CDR3 sequence: CASSRGGNEQFF. The CDR3, as DNA: TGTGCCAGCAGTCGCGGCGGCAATGAGCAGTTCTTC.

There are a few counts of this clonotype. V and J are TRBV4-2 and TRBJ2-7; 13 bases fit TRBD2. J gave up 2 bases and V 0 bases, and 1 base lay outside the gene matches. CDR3 length: 16 residues. Germline V gene lookup returns CDR1 LGHNA and CDR2 YNFKEQ. CDR3 sequence: CASSQELAGGAYEQYF. The CDR3 bases are TGTGCCAGCAGCCAAGAACTAGCGGGAGGGGCCTACGAGCAGTACTTC.

The sample holds a few counts of this clonotype. The gene calls are TRBV6-5 and TRBJ2-5, with a weak D call TRBD2 (5 bases). Trimming pared 2 bases from V and 7 bases from J, leaving 17 bases between. Germline V gene sequence: CDR1 MNHEY, CDR2 SVGAGI. This CDR3 comprises 15 residues. For the CDR3, the DNA is TGTGCCAGCAGTTACCCAGAGAGGGAGCTGGGGACCCAGTACTTC. Amino acid sequence: CASSYPERELGTQYF.

This clonotype has more than one count but fewer than ten. The chain uses TRBV7-6 and TRBJ2-7; tentatively, D is TRBD2 (6 bases). Germline V lookup: CDR1 SGHVS, CDR2 FNYEAQ. The germline V and J ends were trimmed by 5 bases and 5 bases, with 10 bases remaining between them. The CDR3 consists of 12 residues. The DNA of the CDR3 is TGTGCCAGCAGCCCGGGGGAGAACGAGCAGTACTTC. This encodes CASSPGENEQYF.

This clonotype was detected only a few times. The chain combines TRBV5-6 with TRBJ1-1; TRBD1 matches 8 bases. The germline gives CDR1 SGHDT, CDR2 YYEEEE. The CDR3 sequence is 15 residues long. Losses at the gene ends were 4 bases for V and 11 bases for J; bases not matched to a gene: 16. For the CDR3, the DNA is TGTGCCAGCAGCCTCCGGCAGGGGGCTATGGGTTACGCTTTCTTT. It translates to CASSLRQGAMGYAFF. The full variable domain, its missing parts supplied by reference TRBV5-6 and TRBJ1-1, is DAGVTQSPTHLIKTRGQQVTLRCSPKSGHDTVSWYQQALGQGPQFIFQYYEEEERQRGNFPDRFSGHQFPNYSSELNVNALLLGDSALYLCASSLRQGAMGYAFFGQGTRLTVV.

This clonotype was seen a few times. The rearrangement links TRBV12-3 or TRBV12-4 to TRBJ1-1, with D possibly matching TRBD1 (6 bases). CDR3 size: 13 residues. The V gene lost 8 bases and the J gene lost 10 bases, with 20 bases spanning the gap. CDR3 nucleotide sequence: TGTGCCAGCGCCCCGAGCGGGGGCCGGGGAGCTTTCTTT. This sequence encodes CASAPSGGRGAFF.

The V gene is TRBV5-6, the J gene TRBJ2-7; D possibly corresponds to TRBD1 (5 bases). The V gene's germline CDR1 is SGHDT and CDR2 YYEEEE. The CDR3 has 14 residues. Trimming removed 2 bases from V and 2 bases from J, with 11 bases in between. CDR3 coding DNA: TGTGCCAGCAGCTTAAACCAAGGGGCCTACGAGCAGTACTTC. The encoded protein is CASSLNQGAYEQYF.

This clonotype was found a few times. The chain couples TRBV7-3 to TRBJ2-1, with D possibly TRBD1 on 5 matching bases. CDR3 length equals 15 residues. V lost 5 bases, J lost 7 bases, and 18 bases lay in between. Germline CDR1 SGHTA, CDR2 FQGTGA. DNA for the CDR3: TGTGCCAGCAGCCCCCACGGTAGGGGAAAAAATGAGCAGTTCTTC. It encodes CASSPHGRGKNEQFF.

This chain uses TRBV20-1 with TRBJ2-5; 7 bases fit TRBD1. Germline-derived CDR1 and CDR2 are DFQATT and SNEGSKA (reference sequence). V shed 5 bases, J shed 5 bases, and the junction held 5 bases outside the gene matches. This CDR3 comprises 12 residues. The CDR3 loop is CSARQGVETQYF. The DNA of the CDR3 is TGCAGTGCTCGACAGGGTGTGGAGACCCAGTACTTC.

The chain has TRBV29-1 and TRBJ2-1; D is unresolved. CDR1 is SQVTM, CDR2 ANQGSEA, per germline. Trimming took 4 bases from V and 4 from J, leaving 8 bases between them. The CDR3 extends over 12 amino acids. The CDR3 protein is CSVVSPYNEQFF. CDR3 nucleotides: TGCAGCGTTGTCAGCCCATACAATGAGCAGTTCTTC.

In this sample, this clonotype turned up a few times. CDR3 region: CASSLDPHSETQYF. The CDR3 DNA reads as TGTGCCAGCAGCTTAGATCCCCATTCAGAGACCCAGTACTTC. The rearrangement links TRBV7-2 to TRBJ2-5; no reliable D call. The CDR3 covers 14 residues. V lost 1 base, J lost 4 bases, and 10 bases lay in between. The V gene's germline CDR1 is SGHTA and CDR2 FQGNSA.

The chain joins TRBV7-2 to TRBJ2-5, with TRBD1 as a possible D gene (6 bases). The CDR3 has 17 amino acids. V gave up 5 bases and J gave up 2 bases, with 21 bases separating them. The germline CDR1 and CDR2 sequences are SGHTA and FQGNSA. The CDR3 loop is CASSELPGVGKQETQYF. CDR3 sequence (DNA): TGTGCCAGCAGCGAACTCCCAGGGGTTGGGAAGCAAGAGACCCAGTACTTC.

The chain joins TRBV7-2 to TRBJ2-7; perhaps TRBD1 as D (6 bases). This CDR3 contains 15 residues. Germline assignment: CDR1 SGHTA and CDR2 FQGNSA. V was trimmed by 3 bases and J by 3 bases, leaving 15 bases between them. CDR3: CASSLGQSKFYEQYF. The CDR3, as DNA: TGTGCCAGCAGCTTGGGACAAAGTAAATTCTACGAGCAGTACTTC. Drawing the rest from reference TRBV7-2 and TRBJ2-7, the complete variable domain is GAGVSQSPSNKVTEKGKDVELRCDPISGHTALYWYRQSLGQGLEFLIYFQGNSAPDKSGLPSDRFSAERTGGSVSTLTIQRTQQEDSAVYLCASSLGQSKFYEQYFGPGTRLTVT.

The chain uses TRBV5-1 and TRBJ2-7; TRBD2 might be the D (6 bases). V was shortened by 0 bases and J by 5 bases, with 12 bases between the two germline ends. The CDR3 has 14 amino acids. From germline, CDR1 is SGHRS and CDR2 YFSETQ. CDR3 bases: TGCGCCAGCAGCTTGGTCGGGAGTACAGACGAGCAGTACTTC. Encoded protein: CASSLVGSTDEQYF.

This clonotype appeared a few times. This chain links TRBV9 with TRBJ2-1, with no clear D. The CDR3 consists of 17 residues. Deletions cut 3 bases from V and 4 bases from J, with 20 bases between. Germline CDR1 SGDLS, CDR2 YYNGEE. CDR3 coding DNA: TGTGCCAGCAGCGGTCTGCGCGAGGCCGGAAATTACAATGAGCAGTTCTTC. This translates into CASSGLREAGNYNEQFF.

This clonotype turned up a few times. This chain links TRBV20-1 with TRBJ1-1; weak D call: TRBD1 (5 bases). The germline V and J ends were trimmed by 1 base and 1 base, with 16 bases remaining between them. This CDR3 spans 16 amino acids. Looked up from germline, CDR1 is DFQATT and CDR2 is SNEGSKA (reference sequence). CDR3: CSARVPRGGANTEAFF. CDR3 nucleotide sequence: TGCAGTGCTAGAGTGCCTCGGGGCGGTGCGAACACTGAAGCTTTCTTT.

The V gene is TRBV18, the J gene TRBJ2-5; TRBD1 agrees at 9 bases. Germline V CDR1 and CDR2: KGHSH, LQKENI. The CDR3 runs to 14 residues. V trimming: 6 bases; J trimming: 5 bases; junction bases outside the gene matches: 7. This chain's CDR3 is CASSPNRGQETQYF. CDR3 bases: TGTGCCAGCTCTCCGAACAGGGGGCAGGAGACCCAGTACTTC.

There are a few counts of this clonotype. The chain uses TRBV10-3 and TRBJ1-1; no clear D. Trimming stripped 2 bases from V and 1 base from J, with 8 bases between. CDR1 is ENHRY and CDR2 is SYGVKD in the germline V gene. The CDR3 totals 14 residues. In DNA form, the CDR3 reads TGTGCCATCAGTGAGAAAACGCCGAACACTGAAGCTTTCTTT. This encodes CAISEKTPNTEAFF.

In its sample, this clonotype was seen a few times. This chain uses TRBV7-2 with TRBJ2-1; TRBD2 aligns across 7 bases. The CDR3 has 14 amino acids. The junction had 9 bases not matched to a gene; V was cut back by 4 bases and J by 9 bases. Germline V gene sequence: CDR1 SGHTA, CDR2 FQGNSA. The CDR3 loop reads CASSSMGGGIEQFF. The CDR3 nucleotides are TGTGCCAGCAGCTCTATGGGGGGAGGGATTGAGCAGTTCTTC.

In this sample, this clonotype turned up a few times. The rearrangement joins TRBV20-1 to TRBJ2-5; 7 positions agree with TRBD2. The CDR3 runs 12 residues. Germline V lookup: CDR1 DFQATT, CDR2 SNEGSKA (reference sequence). The V segment lost 6 bases and the J segment 5 bases; nucleotides outside the gene matches: 6. As DNA, the CDR3 is TGCAGTGCGGTCAGACTAGCCGAGACCCAGTACTTC. Translated: CSAVRLAETQYF.